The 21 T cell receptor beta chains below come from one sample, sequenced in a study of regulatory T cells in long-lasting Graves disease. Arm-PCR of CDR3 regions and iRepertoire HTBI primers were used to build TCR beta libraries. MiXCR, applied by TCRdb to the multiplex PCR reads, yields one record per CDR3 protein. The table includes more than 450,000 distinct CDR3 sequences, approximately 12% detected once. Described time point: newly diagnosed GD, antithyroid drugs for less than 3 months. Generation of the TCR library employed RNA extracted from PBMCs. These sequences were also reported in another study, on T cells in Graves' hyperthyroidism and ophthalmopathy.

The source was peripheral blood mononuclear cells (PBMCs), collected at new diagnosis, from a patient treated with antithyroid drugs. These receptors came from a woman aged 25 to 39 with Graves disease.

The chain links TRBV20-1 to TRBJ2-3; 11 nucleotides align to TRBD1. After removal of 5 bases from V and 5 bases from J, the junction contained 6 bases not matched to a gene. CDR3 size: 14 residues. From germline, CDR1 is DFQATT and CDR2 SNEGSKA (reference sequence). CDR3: CSAARTGGIDTQYF. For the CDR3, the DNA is TGCAGTGCTGCAAGGACAGGGGGCATAGATACGCAGTATTTT.

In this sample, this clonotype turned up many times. In DNA, the CDR3 is TGTGCCAGCAGTTACGGCGCTGGCGGTGACATTCAGTACTTC. It translates to CASSYGAGGDIQYF. This chain uses TRBV28 with TRBJ2-4; unclear D gene. The germline V and J ends were trimmed by 4 bases and 8 bases, with 15 bases remaining between them. The CDR3 runs to 14 residues. Per germline, CDR1 MDHEN and CDR2 SYDVKM.

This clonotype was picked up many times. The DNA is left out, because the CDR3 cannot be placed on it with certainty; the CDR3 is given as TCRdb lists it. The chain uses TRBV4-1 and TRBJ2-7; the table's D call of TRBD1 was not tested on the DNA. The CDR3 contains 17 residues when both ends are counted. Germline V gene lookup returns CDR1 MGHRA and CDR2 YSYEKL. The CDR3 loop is CASSQAPAALSSYEQYF.

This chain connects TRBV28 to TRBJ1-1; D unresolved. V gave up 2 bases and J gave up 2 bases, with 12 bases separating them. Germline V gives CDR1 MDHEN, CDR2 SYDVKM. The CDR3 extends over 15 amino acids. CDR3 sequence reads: CASSLGARSNTEAFF. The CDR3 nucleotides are TGTGCCAGCAGTTTAGGTGCTCGATCAAACACTGAAGCTTTCTTT.

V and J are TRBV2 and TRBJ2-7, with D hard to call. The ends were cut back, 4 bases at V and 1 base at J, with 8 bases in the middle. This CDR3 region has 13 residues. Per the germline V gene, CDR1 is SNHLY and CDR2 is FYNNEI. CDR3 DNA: TGTGCCAGCAGTGTCATGGATTCCTACGAGCAGTACTTC. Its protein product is CASSVMDSYEQYF.

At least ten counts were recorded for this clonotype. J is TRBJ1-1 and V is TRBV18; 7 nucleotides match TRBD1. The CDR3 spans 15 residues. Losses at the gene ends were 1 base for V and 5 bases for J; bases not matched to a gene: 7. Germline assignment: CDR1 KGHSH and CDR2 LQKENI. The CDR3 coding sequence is TGTGCCAGCTCACCACTTCCAGGGGGTGGGACTGAAGCTTTCTTT. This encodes CASSPLPGGGTEAFF.

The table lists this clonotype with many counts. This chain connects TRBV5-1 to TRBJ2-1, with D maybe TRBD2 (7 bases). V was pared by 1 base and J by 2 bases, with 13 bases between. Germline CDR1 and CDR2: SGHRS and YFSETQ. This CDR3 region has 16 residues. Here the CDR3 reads CASSLRVGGAYNEQFF. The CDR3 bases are TGCGCCAGCAGCTTGAGGGTAGGGGGGGCCTACAATGAGCAGTTCTTC.

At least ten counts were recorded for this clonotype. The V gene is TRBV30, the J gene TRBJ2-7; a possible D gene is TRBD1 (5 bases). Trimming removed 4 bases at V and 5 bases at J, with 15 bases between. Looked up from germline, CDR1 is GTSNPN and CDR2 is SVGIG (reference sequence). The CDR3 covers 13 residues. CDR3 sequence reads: CAWISRPGNEQYF. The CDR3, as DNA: TGTGCCTGGATTTCCAGGCCAGGGAACGAGCAGTACTTC.

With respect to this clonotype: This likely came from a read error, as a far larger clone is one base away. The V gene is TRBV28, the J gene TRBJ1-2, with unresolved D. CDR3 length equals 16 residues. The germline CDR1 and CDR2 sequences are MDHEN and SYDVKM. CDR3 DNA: TGTGCCAGCAGTTTGTTTTACACCGAAGCTAACTATGGCTACGCCTTC. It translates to CASSLFYTEANYGYAF.

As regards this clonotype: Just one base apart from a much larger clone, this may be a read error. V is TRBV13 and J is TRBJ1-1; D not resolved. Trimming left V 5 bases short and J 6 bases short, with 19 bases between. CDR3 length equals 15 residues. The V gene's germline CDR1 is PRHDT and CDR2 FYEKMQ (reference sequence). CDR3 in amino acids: CASSMNRGEAAEAFF. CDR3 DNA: TGTGCCAGCAGCATGAATCGGGGAGAGGCGGCTGAAGCTTTCTTT.

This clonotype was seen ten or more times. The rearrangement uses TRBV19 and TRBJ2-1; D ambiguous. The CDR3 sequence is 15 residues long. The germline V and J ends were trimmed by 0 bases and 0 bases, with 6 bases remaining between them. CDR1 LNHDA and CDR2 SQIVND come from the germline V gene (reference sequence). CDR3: CASSIDRSSYNEQFF. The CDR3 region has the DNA TGTGCCAGTAGTATAGACAGGAGCTCCTACAATGAGCAGTTCTTC. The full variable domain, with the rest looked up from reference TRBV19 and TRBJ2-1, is DGGITQSPKYLFRKEGQNVTLSCEQNLNHDAMYWYRQDPGQGLRLIYYSQIVNDFQKGDIAEGYSVSREKKESFPLTVTSAQKNPTAFYLCASSIDRSSYNEQFFGPGTRLTVL.

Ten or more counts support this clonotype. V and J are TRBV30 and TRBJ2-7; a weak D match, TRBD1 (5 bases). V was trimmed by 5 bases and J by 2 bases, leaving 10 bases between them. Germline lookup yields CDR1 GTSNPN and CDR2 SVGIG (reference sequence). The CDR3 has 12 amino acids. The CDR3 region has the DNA TGTGCCTGGGGGCAGGGAACCTACGAGCAGTACTTC. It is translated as CAWGQGTYEQYF.

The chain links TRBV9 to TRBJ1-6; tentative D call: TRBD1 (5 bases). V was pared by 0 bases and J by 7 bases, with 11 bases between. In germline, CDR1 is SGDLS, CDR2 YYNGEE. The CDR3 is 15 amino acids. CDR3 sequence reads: CASSVDKGINSPLHF. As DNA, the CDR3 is TGTGCCAGCAGCGTAGATAAGGGGATAAATTCACCCCTCCACTTT.

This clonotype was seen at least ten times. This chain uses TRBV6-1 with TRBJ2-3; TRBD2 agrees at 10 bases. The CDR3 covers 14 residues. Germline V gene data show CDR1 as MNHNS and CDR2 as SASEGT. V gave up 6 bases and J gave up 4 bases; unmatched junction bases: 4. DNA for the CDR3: TGTGCCAGCAGGCTAGCGGGAGTTGCAGATACGCAGTATTTT. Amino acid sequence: CASRLAGVADTQYF.

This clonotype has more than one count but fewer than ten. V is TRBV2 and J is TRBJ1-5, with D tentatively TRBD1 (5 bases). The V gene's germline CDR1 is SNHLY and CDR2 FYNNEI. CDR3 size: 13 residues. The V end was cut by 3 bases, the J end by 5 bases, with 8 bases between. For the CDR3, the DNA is TGTGCCAGCAGTGACAGGGTCCATCAGCCCCAGCATTTT. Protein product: CASSDRVHQPQHF.

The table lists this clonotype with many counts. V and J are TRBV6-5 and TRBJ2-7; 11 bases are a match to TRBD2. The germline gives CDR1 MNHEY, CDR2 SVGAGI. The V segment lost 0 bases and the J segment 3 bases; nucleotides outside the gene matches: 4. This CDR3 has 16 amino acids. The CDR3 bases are TGTGCCAGCAGTTACTCACTAGCGGGAGCGGTCTACGAGCAGTACTTC. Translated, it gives CASSYSLAGAVYEQYF.

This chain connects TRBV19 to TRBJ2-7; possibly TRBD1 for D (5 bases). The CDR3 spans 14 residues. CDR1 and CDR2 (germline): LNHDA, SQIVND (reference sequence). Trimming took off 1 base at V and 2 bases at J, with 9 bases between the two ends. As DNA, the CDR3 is TGTGCCAGTAGTATAGCCCCAGGGACCTACGAGCAGTACTTC. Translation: CASSIAPGTYEQYF.

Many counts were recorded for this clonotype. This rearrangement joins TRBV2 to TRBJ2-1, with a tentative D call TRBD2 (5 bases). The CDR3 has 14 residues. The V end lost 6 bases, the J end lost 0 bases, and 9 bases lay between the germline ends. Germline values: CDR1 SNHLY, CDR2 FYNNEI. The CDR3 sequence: CASSREGSYNEQFF. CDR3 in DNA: TGTGCCAGCAGCCGCGAGGGCTCCTACAATGAGCAGTTCTTC.

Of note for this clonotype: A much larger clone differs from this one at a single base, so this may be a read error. The CDR3 region is CASSPTGPFNEQFF. The CDR3 region has the DNA TGTGCCAGCAGCCCCACCGGGCCCTTCAATGAGCAGTTCTTC. The V call is TRBV11-3, the J call TRBJ2-1; D gene ambiguous. This CDR3 region has 14 residues. Germline V gene data show CDR1 as SGHNT and CDR2 as YENEEA. The germline V and J ends were trimmed by 5 bases and 6 bases, with 14 bases remaining between them.

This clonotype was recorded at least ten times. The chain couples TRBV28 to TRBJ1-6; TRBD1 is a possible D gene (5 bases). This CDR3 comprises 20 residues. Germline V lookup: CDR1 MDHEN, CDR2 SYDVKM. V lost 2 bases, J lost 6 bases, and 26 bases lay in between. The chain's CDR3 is CASSLTALRGGAPGNSPLHF. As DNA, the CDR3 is TGTGCCAGCAGTTTAACCGCCCTTCGCGGGGGTGCGCCTGGTAATTCACCCCTCCACTTT. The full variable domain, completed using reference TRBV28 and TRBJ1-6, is DVKVTQSSRYLVKRTGEKVFLECVQDMDHENMFWYRQDPGLGLRLIYFSYDVKMKEKGDIPEGYSVSREKKERFSLILESASTNQTSMYLCASSLTALRGGAPGNSPLHFGNGTRLTVT.

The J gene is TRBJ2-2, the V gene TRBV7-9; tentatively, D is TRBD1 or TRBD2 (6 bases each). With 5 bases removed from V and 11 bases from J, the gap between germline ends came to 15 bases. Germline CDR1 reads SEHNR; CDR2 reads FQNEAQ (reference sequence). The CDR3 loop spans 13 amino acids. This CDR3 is CASSPRQEGELFF. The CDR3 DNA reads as TGTGCCAGCAGCCCGCGACAGGAGGGCGAGCTGTTTTTT.